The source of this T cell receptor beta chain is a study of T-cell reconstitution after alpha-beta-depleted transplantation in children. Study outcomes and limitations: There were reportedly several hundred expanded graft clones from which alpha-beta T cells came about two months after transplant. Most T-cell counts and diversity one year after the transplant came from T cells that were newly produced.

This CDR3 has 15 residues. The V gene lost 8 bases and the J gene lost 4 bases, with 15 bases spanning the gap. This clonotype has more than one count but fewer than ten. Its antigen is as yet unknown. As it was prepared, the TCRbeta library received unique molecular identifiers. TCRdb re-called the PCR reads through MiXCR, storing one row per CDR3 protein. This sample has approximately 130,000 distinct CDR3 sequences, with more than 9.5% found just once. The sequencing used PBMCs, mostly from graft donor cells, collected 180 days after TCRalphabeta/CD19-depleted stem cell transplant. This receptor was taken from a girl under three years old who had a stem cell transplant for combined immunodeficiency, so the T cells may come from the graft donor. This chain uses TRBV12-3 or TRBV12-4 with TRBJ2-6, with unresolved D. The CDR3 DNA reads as TGTGCCAGCCGAATCCCTCTAGAAGGGGCCAACGTCCTGACTTTC. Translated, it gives CASRIPLEGANVLTF.